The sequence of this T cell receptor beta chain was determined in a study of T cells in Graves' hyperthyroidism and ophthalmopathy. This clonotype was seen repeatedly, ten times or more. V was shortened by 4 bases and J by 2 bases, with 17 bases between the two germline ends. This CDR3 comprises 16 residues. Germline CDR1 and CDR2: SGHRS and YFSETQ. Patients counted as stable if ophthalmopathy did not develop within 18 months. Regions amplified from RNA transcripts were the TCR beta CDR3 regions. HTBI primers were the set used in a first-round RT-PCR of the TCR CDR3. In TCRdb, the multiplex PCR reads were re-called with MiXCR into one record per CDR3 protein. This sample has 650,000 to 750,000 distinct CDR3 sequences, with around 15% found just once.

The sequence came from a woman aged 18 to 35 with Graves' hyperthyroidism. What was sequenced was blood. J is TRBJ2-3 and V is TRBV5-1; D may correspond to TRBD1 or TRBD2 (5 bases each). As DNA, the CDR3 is TGCGCCAGCAGCGGGACGAGGAGCATGGTCACAGATACGCAGTATTTT. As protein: CASSGTRSMVTDTQYF. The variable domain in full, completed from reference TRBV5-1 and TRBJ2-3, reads KAGVTQTPRYLIKTRGQQVTLSCSPISGHRSVSWYQQTPGQGLQFLFEYFSETQRNKGNFPGRFSGRQFSNSRSEMNVSTLELGDSALYLCASSGTRSMVTDTQYFGPGTRLTVL.